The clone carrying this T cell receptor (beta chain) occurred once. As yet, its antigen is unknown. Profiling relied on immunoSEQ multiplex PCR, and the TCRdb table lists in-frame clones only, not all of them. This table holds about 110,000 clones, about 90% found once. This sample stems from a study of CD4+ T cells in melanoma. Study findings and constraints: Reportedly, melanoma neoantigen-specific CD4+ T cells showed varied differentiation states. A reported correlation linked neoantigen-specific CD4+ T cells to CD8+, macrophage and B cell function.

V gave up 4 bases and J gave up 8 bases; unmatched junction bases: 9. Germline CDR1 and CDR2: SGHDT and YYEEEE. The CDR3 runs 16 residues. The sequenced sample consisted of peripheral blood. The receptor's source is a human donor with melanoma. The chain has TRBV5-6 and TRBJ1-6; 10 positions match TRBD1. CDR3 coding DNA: TGTGCCAGCAGCAGGGACAGGGGCGGGAGGGATTCACCCCTCCACTTT. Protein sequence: CASSRDRGGRDSPLHF.